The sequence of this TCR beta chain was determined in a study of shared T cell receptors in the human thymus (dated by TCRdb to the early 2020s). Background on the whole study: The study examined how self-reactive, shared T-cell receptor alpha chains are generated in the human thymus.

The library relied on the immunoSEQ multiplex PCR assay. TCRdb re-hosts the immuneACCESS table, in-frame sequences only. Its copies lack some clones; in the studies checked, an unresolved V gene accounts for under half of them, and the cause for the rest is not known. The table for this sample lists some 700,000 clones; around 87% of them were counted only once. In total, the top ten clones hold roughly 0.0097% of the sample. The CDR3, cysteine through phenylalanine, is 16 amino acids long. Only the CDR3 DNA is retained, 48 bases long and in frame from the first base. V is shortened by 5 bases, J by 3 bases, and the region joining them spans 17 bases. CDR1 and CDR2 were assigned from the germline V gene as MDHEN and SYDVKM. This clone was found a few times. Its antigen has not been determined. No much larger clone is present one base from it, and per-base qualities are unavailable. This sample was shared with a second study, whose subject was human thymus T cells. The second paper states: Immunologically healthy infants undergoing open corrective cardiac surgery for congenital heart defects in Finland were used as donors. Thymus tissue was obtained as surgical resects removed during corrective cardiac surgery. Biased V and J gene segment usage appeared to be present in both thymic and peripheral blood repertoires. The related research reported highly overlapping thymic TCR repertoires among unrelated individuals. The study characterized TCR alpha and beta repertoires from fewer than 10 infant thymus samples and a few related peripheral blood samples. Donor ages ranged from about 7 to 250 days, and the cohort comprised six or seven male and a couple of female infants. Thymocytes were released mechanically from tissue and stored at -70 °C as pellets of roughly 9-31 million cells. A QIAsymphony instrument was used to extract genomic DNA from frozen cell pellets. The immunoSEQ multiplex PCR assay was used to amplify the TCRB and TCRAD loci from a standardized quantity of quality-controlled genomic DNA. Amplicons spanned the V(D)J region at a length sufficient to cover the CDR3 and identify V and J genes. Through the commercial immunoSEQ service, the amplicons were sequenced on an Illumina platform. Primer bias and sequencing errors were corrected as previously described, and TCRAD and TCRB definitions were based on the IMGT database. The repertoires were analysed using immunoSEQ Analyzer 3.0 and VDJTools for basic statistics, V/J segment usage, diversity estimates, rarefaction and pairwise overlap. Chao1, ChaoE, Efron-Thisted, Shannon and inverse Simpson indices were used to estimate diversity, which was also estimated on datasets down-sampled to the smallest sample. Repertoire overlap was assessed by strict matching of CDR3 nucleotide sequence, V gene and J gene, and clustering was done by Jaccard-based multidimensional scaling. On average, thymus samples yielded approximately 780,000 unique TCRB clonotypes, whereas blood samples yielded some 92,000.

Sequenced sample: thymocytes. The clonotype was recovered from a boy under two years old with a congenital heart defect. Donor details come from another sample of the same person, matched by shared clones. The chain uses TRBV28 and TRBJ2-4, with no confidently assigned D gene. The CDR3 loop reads CASSPLTHRGKNIQYF. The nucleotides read TGTGCCAGCAGTCCATTGACCCACCGAGGCAAAAACATTCAGTACTTC.